The clone carrying this T cell receptor beta chain has more than one count but fewer than ten. Its antigen is not known. The data are from a study of vaccination and CD4 T cells after COVID-19. Study information: Median time from COVID diagnosis to post-COVID sampling was 100 to 130 days (35 to 161).

Described time point: late sampling 161 to 241 days after vaccination in three convalescent patients. Specified treatment: approximately 9-day PBMC culture with coronavirus spike peptide pools or control peptides (ViraFEST assay). In the ViraFEST assay, peptide-pool expansion preceded TCR sequencing of expanded clonotypes. It was after about 10 days of culture that CD4+ T cells were isolated by negative selection. The CDR3 loop spans 13 amino acids. The germline gives CDR1 LNHNV, CDR2 YYDKDF (reference sequence). Trimming stripped 3 bases from V and 2 bases from J, with 7 bases between. The study sequenced cultured CD4+ T cell DNA using the Oncomine TCR Beta short-read assay. From CD4+ T cells that had been cultured, genomic DNA was extracted. TCRdb re-called the PCR reads through MiXCR, storing one row per CDR3 protein. The table lists 20,000 to 25,000 distinct CDR3 sequences, around 30% of them singletons.

The V and J genes are TRBV15 and TRBJ1-1, with no clear D. The TCR originated in a human donor who had recovered from COVID-19. The sequenced sample was CD4+ T cells from blood, cultured in vitro, obtained about 7 months after SARS-CoV-2 vaccination. CDR3 amino acids: CATSRGTNTEAFF. The CDR3 bases are TGTGCCACCAGCAGGGGAACTAACACTGAAGCTTTCTTT.